This T cell receptor (beta chain) was sequenced in a study of blood T cell repertoires in COVID-19 (dated by TCRdb to the early 2020s). Concerning the study at large: Samples covering the acute and convalescent phases of COVID-19 were provided by collaborators in the United States, Italy and Spain. The material from the prospective study consisted of cDNA or gDNA derived from T cells, B-cell-depleted T cells, or PBMCs. Deeply sampled blood TCRbeta repertoires from subjects exposed to, actively infected with, or recovered from COVID-19 were included in the dataset. The repertoires were made available in a free public database intended to serve as a resource for research on the immune response to SARS-CoV-2. Samples came from the ongoing ImmuneRACE study (first 160 participants) plus 1,254 subjects from 6 global collaborators. Nearly every sample came with metadata listing a de-identified subject ID, COVID-19 status, age in years and sex. Where HLA class I and class II types were available, the types were taken from metadata supplied by the sample provider, not from assay-based typing. What the research found in general, with its limitations: How much clinical and demographic metadata was included differed by source and by participant, and the metadata was provided uncurated.

Points on this clone: There is no known antigen for this receptor. Base qualities are not recorded, but no much larger clone differs from it by a single base.

Clipping removes 4 bases from V and 3 bases from J, with 7 as the unmatched junction base count. CDR1 and CDR2 are read off the germline V gene as SQVTM and ANQGSEA. From its cysteine to its phenylalanine, the CDR3 spans 14 amino acids. Just the 42-base CDR3 DNA is kept, in frame starting at base 1. At one collaborating source in Seattle, patients were enrolled during active infection and were followed longitudinally through the course of disease. The collaborating institutions used their own protocols to collect whole blood in K2EDTA tubes. For TCRbeta analysis, collaborators shipped samples as frozen whole blood, isolated PBMCs, or DNA extracted from either of those sample types. The immunoSEQ Assay, a bias-controlled multiplex PCR, was used to amplify TCRbeta CDR3 regions from genomic DNA. Under the source paper's analysis protocol: The number of nucleated cells in each sample was estimated from the amplification of reference gene primers within the assay. To quantify the absolute abundance of each unique TCRbeta CDR3 rearrangement, sequence reads were collapsed and filtered. For each sample, productive Simpson clonality was calculated as the square root of Simpson's diversity index across productive rearrangements. Entries here come from immuneACCESS through TCRdb and include only in-frame sequences with V and J called. Some clones fail to appear in such tables; in the studies checked, an unresolved V gene covers under half of the shortfall, and the cause of the remainder is unknown. V and J calls and clone size follow that table, whereas D and trimming were derived from the DNA. The sample contains 250,000 to 350,000 clones, approximately 93% of them found a single time. The ten largest make up 2% to 2.5% of the sample.

The TCR comes from a woman aged 25 to 45 with COVID-19, enrolled during active disease. The receptor chain draws on TRBV29-1 and TRBJ2-3; 7 bases in the junction line up with TRBD2. The sequenced material came from peripheral blood. The DNA is as follows: TGCAGCGTTGTGGTTAGCGGGTCAACAGATACGCAGTATTTT. Translated, it reads CSVVVSGSTDTQYF.